These 31 T cell receptor beta chains share one sample of origin, sequenced in a study of T cell clonality in common variable immunodeficiency. This table comes from immunoSEQ multiplex PCR, and its TCRdb copy is limited to in-frame clones, with some not included. The repertoire has some 45,000 clones, none seen only once; the ten largest take about 1.9%. The sequenced sample was peripheral blood mononuclear cells. The receptors were gathered from a person aged 18 to 75 in good health.

CDR3 DNA (partial): TGTGCCAGCAGTGAGGGGGGGGATACTGAA. This codes for CASSEGGDTE. The full CDR3 protein reads CASSEGGDTEAFF. The rearrangement uses TRBV6-1 and TRBJ1-1, with D possibly being TRBD1 (5 bases). Coverage ceases 3 residues before the CDR3 finishes, and the germline J gene fills in the end. With 3 bases removed from V and 5 bases from J, the gap between germline ends came to 10 bases. From germline, CDR1 is MNHNS and CDR2 SASEGT. The length of the CDR3 is 13 residues.

This clone was detected many times. The read falls 3 residues short of the CDR3 end, and the missing part is taken from the germline J gene. This rearrangement joins TRBV7-2 to TRBJ2-1; 7 nucleotides align to TRBD1. The CDR3 sequence is 12 residues long. Losses at the gene ends were 5 bases for V and 9 bases for J; bases not matched to a gene: 4. Looked up from germline, CDR1 is SGHTA and CDR2 is FQGNSA. The covered CDR3 bases are TGTGCCAGCAGCCGATCAGGGGGTGAG. This codes for CASSRSGGE. The CDR3, in full, reads CASSRSGGEQFF.

This clone was detected many times. The chain's CDR3 is CASSLGDRDEETQYF. The CDR3 bases that were read are TGTGCCAGCAGCTTGGGGGACAGGGACGAGGAGACC. This chain links TRBV7-9 with TRBJ2-5; 9 bases align to TRBD1. The read finishes 3 residues shy of the CDR3 end, and the germline J gene is used to complete it. Germline V CDR1 and CDR2: SEHNR, FQNEAQ (reference sequence). Trimming took 3 bases from V and 5 from J; bases not matched to a gene: 7. The CDR3 covers 15 residues.

In this sample, this clone turned up many times. From the germline J gene comes the end of the CDR3, since the read stops 3 residues before it. The gene calls are TRBV12-3 or TRBV12-4 and TRBJ2-2; TRBD1 matches at 7 bases. The CDR3 is 14 residues long. J was trimmed by 6 bases and V by 5 bases; bases with no gene match: 6. The DNA read from the CDR3 is TGTGCCAGCAGTACCCTGACAGGGCCCGGGGAG. Translating it yields CASSTLTGPGE. The full CDR3 is CASSTLTGPGELFF.

In this sample, this clone turned up many times. With the read ending 3 residues before the CDR3 end, the germline J gene is used to fill in that end. The chain couples TRBV19 to TRBJ1-2; 10 bases are a match to TRBD1. The CDR3 loop spans 13 amino acids. Germline CDR1 LNHDA, CDR2 SQIVND (reference sequence). The CDR3 bases that were read are TGTGCCAGTAACCCCGACAGGGGGCACGGC. Protein product: CASNPDRGHG. Given in full, the CDR3 is CASNPDRGHGYTF.

This clone was observed at least ten times. The read ends 3 residues shy of where the CDR3 ends; the end is completed using the germline J gene. The chain joins TRBV11-2 to TRBJ2-7, with 8 bases lining up with TRBD1. V was pared by 6 bases and J by 3 bases, with 7 bases of the junction left unmatched. The length of the CDR3 is 14 residues. Looked up from germline, CDR1 is SGHAT and CDR2 is FQNNGV. The CDR3 sequence: CASRPATGGYEQYF. The sequenced part of the CDR3 DNA is TGTGCCAGCAGACCTGCCACAGGGGGCTACGAG.

This clone was recorded at least ten times. The read comes to an end 3 residues before the CDR3 does, leaving the germline J gene to fill in the end. The chain recombines TRBV2 with TRBJ2-7, with 9 bases matching TRBD2. Germline values: CDR1 SNHLY, CDR2 FYNNEI. Trimming at V came to 6 bases and at J to 3 bases, leaving 6 bases not matched to a gene. CDR3 length: 14 residues. The part of the CDR3 DNA that was read is TGTGCCAGCAGCGGGTTAGCGGGAGACTACGAG. Encoded protein: CASSGLAGDYE. The full-length CDR3 reads as CASSGLAGDYEQYF. Complete variable domain (other parts from reference TRBV2 and TRBJ2-7): EPEVTQTPSHQVTQMGQEVILRCVPISNHLYFYWYRQILGQKVEFLVSFYNNEISEKSEIFDDQFSVERPDGSNFTLKIRSTKLEDSAMYFCASSGLAGDYEQYFGPGTRLTVT.

This clone appeared many times. The read ends 3 residues before the CDR3 terminus; that terminus is restored from the germline J gene. The rearrangement uses TRBV4-1 and TRBJ2-5, with 11 bases matching TRBD1. Germline CDR1 MGHRA, CDR2 YSYEKL. The length of the CDR3 is 16 residues. With 1 base clipped from V and 3 bases from J, the junction kept 4 bases outside the gene matches. The CDR3 spells CASSQGGQGGKETQYF. The sequenced CDR3 bases are TGCGCCAGCAGCCAAGGGGGACAGGGGGGAAAAGAGACC.

This clone was observed many times. The DNA ends 3 residues before the CDR3 does, and the rest of the CDR3 is filled in from the germline J gene. The V gene is TRBV20-1, the J gene TRBJ1-1, with a weak D call TRBD1 (5 bases). This CDR3 comprises 13 residues. Trimming pared 5 bases from V and 0 bases from J, leaving 10 bases between. The germline V gene encodes CDR1 DFQATT and CDR2 SNEGSKA (reference sequence). The CDR3 is CSASDNMNTEAFF. The CDR3 bases that were read are TGCAGTGCTTCGGACAACATGAACACTGAA.

Only a few counts were recorded for this clone. The read terminates 3 residues before the CDR3 end, so the remaining end is supplied by the germline J gene. This chain connects TRBV6-4 to TRBJ1-2; 7 nucleotides agree with TRBD1. Germline V CDR1 and CDR2: MRHNA, SNTAGT. The CDR3 runs to 13 residues. The V segment lost 5 bases and the J segment 5 bases; nucleotides outside the gene matches: 5. Partial CDR3 DNA: TGTGCCAGCAGTCGGAGCAGGGGGTATGGC. Residues: CASSRSRGYG. The entire CDR3 protein is CASSRSRGYGYTF.

The table lists this clone with many counts. The missing CDR3 end, 3 residues past where the read stops, is filled in from the germline J gene. The chain uses TRBV20-1 and TRBJ1-5; a weak D match, TRBD1 (5 bases). Germline V gives CDR1 DFQATT, CDR2 SNEGSKA (reference sequence). The CDR3 contains 12 residues. The CDR3 DNA, read in part, is TGCTCCTCCGGGGACTCGAATCAGCCC. Its translation: CSSGDSNQP. Given in full, the CDR3 is CSSGDSNQPQHF.

Of note for this clone: The read falls 3 residues short of the CDR3 end, and the missing part is taken from the germline J gene. The chain links TRBV10-2 to TRBJ1-1, with 7 bases matching TRBD1. The V gene end was trimmed by 4 bases and the J gene end by 1 base; junction bases not matched to a gene: 0. The CDR3 covers 13 residues. Germline V gene sequence: CDR1 WSHSY, CDR2 SAAADI. This chain's CDR3 is CASSGQGNTEAFF. The CDR3 bases that were read are TGCGCCAGCAGTGGACAGGGGAACACTGAA.

In its sample, this clone was seen many times. The read finishes 3 residues shy of the CDR3 end, and the germline J gene is used to complete it. V and J are TRBV5-4 and TRBJ2-2; possibly TRBD1 for D (6 bases). The CDR3 is made up of 14 amino acids. V dropped 4 bases and J dropped 5 bases, with 12 bases sitting between them. CDR1 and CDR2 (germline): SGHNT, YYREEE (reference sequence). The CDR3 sequence is CASSTGTTTGELFF. CDR3 bases read: TGTGCCAGCAGCACAGGGACGACGACCGGGGAG. The entire variable domain, with the rest obtained from reference TRBV5-4 and TRBJ2-2, is as follows: ETGVTQSPTHLIKTRGQQVTLRCSSQSGHNTVSWYQQALGQGPQFIFQYYREEENGRGNFPPRFSGLQFPNYSSELNVNALELDDSALYLCASSTGTTTGELFFGEGSRLTVL.

This clone was seen repeatedly, ten times or more. The read ends 3 residues before the CDR3 terminus; that terminus is restored from the germline J gene. J is TRBJ2-1 and V is TRBV7-2, with 9 nucleotides matching TRBD2. Germline CDR1 reads SGHTA; CDR2 reads FQGNSA. This CDR3 is built from 15 residues. The trim removed 1 base at V and 7 bases at J, leaving 5 bases unmatched. The CDR3 DNA, read in part, is TGTGCCAGCAGCTTAGTAGCGGGAGCGGGGAATGAG. Translation gives CASSLVAGAGNE. The complete CDR3 reads CASSLVAGAGNEQFF.

For this clone: The CDR3 end is not reached by the read, which stops 3 residues before it; the germline J gene fills it in. The chain couples TRBV2 to TRBJ2-3, with 9 bases that match TRBD2. Germline V gene data show CDR1 as SNHLY and CDR2 as FYNNEI. This CDR3 spans 15 amino acids. CDR3 sequence: CATNLGTSLQETQYF. The part of the CDR3 DNA that was read is TGTGCCACCAACCTTGGGACTAGCTTGCAAGAGACG.

This clone was detected ten times or more. From the germline J gene comes the end of the CDR3, since the read stops 3 residues before it. The rearrangement links TRBV5-1 to TRBJ1-3; unclear D gene. This CDR3 contains 17 residues. The V end lost 4 bases, the J end lost 0 bases, and 17 bases lay between the germline ends. Germline loops: CDR1 SGHRS, CDR2 YFSETQ. CDR3 DNA (partial): TGCGCCAGCAGCCCCACCGTCGGGTCCCTCTCTGGAAACACC. Translating gives CASSPTVGSLSGNT. The CDR3 in full is CASSPTVGSLSGNTIYF.

This clone was found many times. CDR3: CASSPRSTSGRAGEQFF. The CDR3 DNA, read in part, is TGTGCCAGTAGTCCCCGTTCGACTAGCGGGAGGGCCGGTGAG. This rearrangement joins TRBV19 to TRBJ2-1; 14 nucleotides agree with TRBD2. The read finishes 3 residues shy of the CDR3 end, and the germline J gene is used to complete it. With V trimmed by 5 bases and J by 9 bases, 12 bases remained unmatched. Germline V gene lookup returns CDR1 LNHDA and CDR2 SQIVND (reference sequence). The CDR3 totals 17 residues.

This clone was found many times. The read is 3 residues too short to cover the CDR3 end, so that end is filled in from the germline J gene. The genes are TRBV13 and TRBJ2-2; 10 positions agree with TRBD1. V trimming: 4 bases; J trimming: 1 base; junction bases outside the gene matches: 0. CDR3 length: 15 residues. From germline, CDR1 is PRHDT and CDR2 FYEKMQ (reference sequence). CDR3 region: CASSWDRGNTGELFF. The covered CDR3 bases are TGTGCCAGCAGCTGGGACAGGGGGAACACCGGGGAG.

In regard to this clone: The read stops 3 residues short of the end of the CDR3; the missing end is completed from the germline J gene. The chain uses TRBV30 and TRBJ1-1; D is possibly TRBD1 (5 bases). This CDR3 has 15 amino acids. Germline CDR1 is GTSNPN and CDR2 is SVGIG (reference sequence). CDR3 protein: CAWGPGLAGEETAFF. Incomplete CDR3 DNA: TGTGCCTGGGGTCCGGGACTAGCGGGAGAAGAGACA.

This clone was picked up many times. CDR3 bases read: TGTGCCAGCAGTGAAGGTTTGGGGGCATACTATGGC. Protein sequence: CASSEGLGAYYG. The entire CDR3 protein reads CASSEGLGAYYGYTF. V gene TRBV6-1 combines with J gene TRBJ1-2; TRBD1 might be the D (6 bases). Read sequence stops 3 residues before the CDR3 end, and the germline J gene provides the missing end. Germline CDR1 and CDR2: MNHNS and SASEGT. The CDR3 contains 15 residues. The ends were cut back, 1 base at V and 3 bases at J, with 12 bases in the middle.

This clone was counted at least ten times. The CDR3 end is not reached by the read, which stops 3 residues before it; the germline J gene fills it in. The chain carries TRBV30 and TRBJ1-4; D call uncertain. The CDR3 is made up of 12 amino acids. Germline CDR1 is GTSNPN and CDR2 is SVGIG (reference sequence). The part of the CDR3 DNA that was read is TGTGCCTGGAGTGCCGACGCGGGGAAA. Translating it yields CAWSADAGK. Given in full, the CDR3 is CAWSADAGKLFF. Looking up the rest from reference TRBV30 and TRBJ1-4 gives the full variable domain: SQTIHQWPATLVQPVGSPLSLECTVEGTSNPNLYWYRQAAGRGLQLLFYSVGIGQISSEVPQNLSASRPQDRQFILSSKKLLLSDSGFYLCAWSADAGKLFFGSGTQLSVL.

This clone was observed many times. The read finishes 3 residues shy of the CDR3 end, and the germline J gene is used to complete it. V usage is TRBV6-1 and J usage is TRBJ2-2; 7 nucleotides agree with TRBD2. The V gene's germline CDR1 is MNHNS and CDR2 SASEGT. The J segment lost 6 bases and the V segment lost 0 bases, leaving 1 base of the junction unmatched. The CDR3 is 14 residues long. CDR3 bases read: TGTGCCAGCAGTGAAGCCGGGGGGTCCGGGGAG. Its translation: CASSEAGGSGE. The whole CDR3 region reads CASSEAGGSGELFF.

This clone came up many times. Read data end 3 residues before the CDR3 end; the end is taken from the germline J gene. The rearrangement joins TRBV20-1 to TRBJ1-4; D is uncertain. Between the trimmed V and J ends, which lost 6 bases and 5 bases, there was a span of 4 bases. CDR1 is DFQATT, CDR2 SNEGSKA, per germline (reference sequence). The CDR3 has 10 amino acids. Incomplete CDR3 DNA: TGCAGTGCCGCGAATGAAAAA. Protein product: CSAANEK. The full CDR3 sequence reads CSAANEKLFF.

This clone was found many times. The read stops 3 residues short of the end of the CDR3; the missing end is completed from the germline J gene. The V call is TRBV10-3, the J call TRBJ1-1; 7 bases are shared with TRBD1. The CDR3 contains 15 residues. Per the germline V gene, CDR1 is ENHRY and CDR2 is SYGVKD. After removal of 5 bases from V and 4 bases from J, the junction contained 10 bases not matched to a gene. CDR3 region: CAISRNTGVGTEAFF. The covered CDR3 bases are TGTGCCATCAGTCGTAACACAGGGGTGGGCACTGAA.

This clone was counted at least ten times. The read comes to an end 3 residues before the CDR3 does, leaving the germline J gene to fill in the end. The genes are TRBV7-9 and TRBJ2-1; TRBD2 agrees at 8 bases. This CDR3 comprises 15 residues. After removal of 1 base from V and 7 bases from J, the junction contained 6 bases not matched to a gene. Germline CDR1 and CDR2: SEHNR and FQNEAQ (reference sequence). CDR3 DNA, as far as it was read: TGTGCCAGCAGCTTAGGGACTAGCCCCTTAAATGAG. Translation: CASSLGTSPLNE. The entire CDR3 sequence reads CASSLGTSPLNEQFF.

This clone was detected many times. A read error may account for a junction end that differs from germline. The CDR3 end lies 3 residues beyond the end of the read and is filled in from the germline J gene. This chain joins TRBV4-2 and TRBJ2-1, with 8 bases fitting TRBD1. The CDR3 is 14 residues long. Germline lookup yields CDR1 LGHNA and CDR2 YNFKEQ. CDR3 amino acids: CASSRETGANEQFF. The DNA read from the CDR3 is TGCGCCAGCAGCCGAGAGACAGGGGCGAATGAG.

This clone has ten or more counts. The missing CDR3 end, 3 residues past where the read stops, is filled in from the germline J gene. The chain couples TRBV7-2 to TRBJ1-5, with D uncertain. Trimming took off 1 base at V and 9 bases at J, with 7 bases between the two ends. CDR1 is SGHTA, CDR2 FQGNSA, per germline. The CDR3 is 12 residues long. The CDR3 loop reads CASSLGTLPQHF. CDR3 DNA (partial): TGTGCCAGCAGCTTAGGCACTCTGCCC. Looking up the rest from reference TRBV7-2 and TRBJ1-5 gives the full variable domain: GAGVSQSPSNKVTEKGKDVELRCDPISGHTALYWYRQSLGQGLEFLIYFQGNSAPDKSGLPSDRFSAERTGGSVSTLTIQRTQQEDSAVYLCASSLGTLPQHFGDGTRLSIL.

This clone was recorded at least ten times. The read stops 3 residues short of the end of the CDR3; the missing end is completed from the germline J gene. The chain employs TRBV12-5 and TRBJ1-4; TRBD1 aligns across 9 bases. Germline CDR1 reads LGHNT; CDR2 reads FRNRAP. This CDR3 has 16 residues. The V and J ends lost 3 bases and 10 bases, in that order; junction bases with no gene match: 12. Incomplete CDR3 DNA: TGTGCTAGTGGTTTCACCGGGGGACAGGGTTTTGGAAAA. Amino acid sequence: CASGFTGGQGFGK. The CDR3 reads in full as CASGFTGGQGFGKLFF.

This clone was recorded a few times. The read ends 3 residues before the CDR3 terminus; that terminus is restored from the germline J gene. The rearrangement joins TRBV5-1 to TRBJ2-7; 9 nucleotides align to TRBD2. Per the germline V gene, CDR1 is SGHRS and CDR2 is YFSETQ. Unmatched junction bases numbered 12, after V lost 6 bases and J lost 2 bases. This CDR3 spans 16 amino acids. The CDR3 sequence: CASTPGGGTSTYEQYF. The sequenced CDR3 bases are TGCGCCAGCACCCCCGGGGGCGGGACTAGCACCTACGAG.

There are many counts of this clone. The read stops 3 residues short of the end of the CDR3; the missing end is completed from the germline J gene. The chain carries TRBV30 and TRBJ2-3; weak D call: TRBD2 (6 bases). CDR1 GTSNPN and CDR2 SVGIG come from the germline V gene (reference sequence). V dropped 3 bases and J dropped 4 bases, with 11 bases sitting between them. The CDR3 extends over 13 amino acids. The CDR3 DNA, read in part, is TGTGCCTGGAGCGGTTTAGCGGCAGATACG. Its translation is CAWSGLAADT. The full CDR3 protein reads CAWSGLAADTQYF.

This clone was counted ten times or more. The read stops 3 residues short of the end of the CDR3; the missing end is completed from the germline J gene. The rearrangement uses TRBV2 and TRBJ1-1; D is possibly TRBD1 (6 bases). V was trimmed by 6 bases and J by 0 bases, leaving 8 bases between them. This CDR3 region has 13 residues. Germline V lookup: CDR1 SNHLY, CDR2 FYNNEI. The CDR3 bases that were read are TGTGCCAGCAGCACAGGGATGAACACTGAA. It is translated as CASSTGMNTE. The whole CDR3 reads CASSTGMNTEAFF. Looking up the rest from reference TRBV2 and TRBJ1-1 gives the full variable domain: EPEVTQTPSHQVTQMGQEVILRCVPISNHLYFYWYRQILGQKVEFLVSFYNNEISEKSEIFDDQFSVERPDGSNFTLKIRSTKLEDSAMYFCASSTGMNTEAFFGQGTRLTVV.